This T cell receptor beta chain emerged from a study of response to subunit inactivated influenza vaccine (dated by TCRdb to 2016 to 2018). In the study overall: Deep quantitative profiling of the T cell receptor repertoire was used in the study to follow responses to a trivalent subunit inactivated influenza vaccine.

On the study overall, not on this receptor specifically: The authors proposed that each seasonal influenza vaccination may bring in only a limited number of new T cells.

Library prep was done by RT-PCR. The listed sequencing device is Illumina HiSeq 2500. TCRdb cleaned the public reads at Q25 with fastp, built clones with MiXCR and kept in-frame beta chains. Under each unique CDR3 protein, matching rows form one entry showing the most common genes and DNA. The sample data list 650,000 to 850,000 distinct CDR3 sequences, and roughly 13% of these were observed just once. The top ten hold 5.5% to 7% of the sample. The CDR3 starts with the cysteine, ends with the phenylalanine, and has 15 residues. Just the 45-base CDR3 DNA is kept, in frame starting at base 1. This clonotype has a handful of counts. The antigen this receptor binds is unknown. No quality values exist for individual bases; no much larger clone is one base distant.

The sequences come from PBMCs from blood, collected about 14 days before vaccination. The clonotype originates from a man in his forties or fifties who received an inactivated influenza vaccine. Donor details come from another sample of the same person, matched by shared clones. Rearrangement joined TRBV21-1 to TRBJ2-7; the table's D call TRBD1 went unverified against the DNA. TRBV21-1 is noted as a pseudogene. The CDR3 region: CASRKPDRAHGEQYF. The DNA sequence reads TGTGCCAGCAGGAAACCCGACAGAGCCCACGGGGAGCAGTACTTC.